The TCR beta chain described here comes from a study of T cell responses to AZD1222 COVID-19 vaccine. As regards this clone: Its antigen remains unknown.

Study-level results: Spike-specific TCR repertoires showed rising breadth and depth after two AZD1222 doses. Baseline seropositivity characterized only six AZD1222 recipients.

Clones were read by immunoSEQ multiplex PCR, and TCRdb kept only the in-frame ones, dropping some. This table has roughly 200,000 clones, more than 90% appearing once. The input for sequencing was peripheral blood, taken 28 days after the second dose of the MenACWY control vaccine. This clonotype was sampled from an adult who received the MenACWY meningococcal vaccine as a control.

The CDR3 DNA is TGTGCCAGTAGTAAGGCCCACAGGGAGGGAGGACTGTTTTTT. It codes for CASSKAHREGGLFF. The V call is TRBV19, the J call TRBJ1-4; maybe TRBD1 (6 bases). Looked up from germline, CDR1 is LNHDA and CDR2 is SQIVND (reference sequence). This CDR3 region has 14 residues. V was trimmed by 4 bases and J by 13 bases, leaving 19 bases between them.